The 9 T cell receptor beta chains below were found in one sample sequenced in a study of CD8 T cells in Susac syndrome. Random-hexamer reverse transcription was applied to roughly 0.5 to 1 ug RNA. TCRdb processed the immunoSEQ multiplex PCR reads anew with MiXCR; each CDR3 protein has one entry. The sample has around 130,000 distinct CDR3 sequences, around nine tenths seen once. Input material: CD8+ T cells from PBMCs. All receptors derive from a human donor with multiple sclerosis.

The chain carries TRBV6-1 and TRBJ2-7; D may correspond to TRBD1 or TRBD2 (6 bases each). From germline, CDR1 is MNHNS and CDR2 SASEGT. The CDR3 is 14 amino acids. Trimming removed 3 bases from V and 4 bases from J, with 13 bases in between. The CDR3 DNA reads TGTGCCAGCAGTGAGACAGGCGGGGCTTACGAGCAGTACTTC. Translated, it gives CASSETGGAYEQYF.

The V gene is TRBV28, the J gene TRBJ1-2, with 8 bases matching TRBD1. Germline loops: CDR1 MDHEN, CDR2 SYDVKM. CDR3 length: 19 residues. J gave up 1 base and V 6 bases, and 19 bases lay outside the gene matches. CDR3 DNA: TGTGCCAGCAGGAAGGACAGGGAGGTTTTTCCCGAGCATAACTATGGCTACACCTTC. Encoded protein: CASRKDREVFPEHNYGYTF.

The chain links TRBV19 to TRBJ1-5, with 8 bases identical to TRBD1. The CDR3 covers 16 residues. Germline CDR1 reads LNHDA; CDR2 reads SQIVND (reference sequence). Trimming removed 4 bases from V and 5 bases from J; junction bases left unmatched: 10. The CDR3 reads CASSTLGDRGDQPQHF. DNA of the CDR3: TGTGCCAGTAGTACCCTCGGCGACAGGGGTGATCAGCCCCAGCATTTT.

CDR3 DNA sequence: TGTGCCAGCAGTCCTCAGACAGGGGTTGGCACTGAAGCTTTCTTT. This sequence encodes CASSPQTGVGTEAFF. This chain connects TRBV28 to TRBJ1-1; 8 nucleotides agree with TRBD1. The CDR3 totals 15 residues. V was clipped by 5 bases and J by 4 bases; unmatched bases: 9. CDR1 and CDR2 from the germline V gene are MDHEN and SYDVKM.

V and J are TRBV20-1 and TRBJ2-7; D gene unclear. CDR3 length: 14 residues. Trimming took 1 base from V and 4 from J, leaving 14 bases between them. The germline V gene has CDR1 DFQATT and CDR2 SNEGSKA (reference sequence). The CDR3 region has the DNA TGCAGTGCTAGAGGAATCGTTTCGGTTTACGAGCAGTACTTC. It translates to CSARGIVSVYEQYF.

Only one count was recorded for this clonotype. The chain recombines TRBV7-9 with TRBJ2-2, with D maybe TRBD2 (5 bases). This CDR3 has 15 amino acids. The germline V gene encodes CDR1 SEHNR and CDR2 FQNEAQ (reference sequence). The V end lost 6 bases, the J end lost 7 bases, and 18 bases lay between the germline ends. This CDR3 reads CASSPPVAGDGELFF. DNA of the CDR3: TGTGCCAGCAGTCCTCCCGTGGCGGGCGACGGGGAGCTGTTTTTT.

V is TRBV4-1 and J is TRBJ1-1; 10 bases are shared with TRBD1. The germline gives CDR1 MGHRA, CDR2 YSYEKL. The junction had 4 bases not matched to a gene; V was cut back by 4 bases and J by 2 bases. The CDR3 is 15 residues long. CDR3 coding DNA: TGCGCCAGCAGCCGGACAGGGGGGGGAAACACTGAAGCTTTCTTT. Its translation is CASSRTGGGNTEAFF.

The CDR3 nucleotides read TGTGCCAGCAGCGTAGAGGCAGGGACCTACTATGGCTACACCTTC. This codes for CASSVEAGTYYGYTF. This rearrangement joins TRBV9 to TRBJ1-2; tentative D call: TRBD1 (5 bases). V gave up 0 bases and J gave up 3 bases, with 12 bases separating them. Germline CDR1 SGDLS, CDR2 YYNGEE. The CDR3 has 15 amino acids.

The CDR3 region is CSVEDDGQGRDEQYF. The CDR3 DNA reads as TGCAGCGTTGAGGATGACGGACAGGGGAGGGACGAGCAGTACTTC. This rearrangement joins TRBV29-1 to TRBJ2-7; 9 bases map to TRBD1. CDR1 and CDR2 from the germline V gene are SQVTM and ANQGSEA. V dropped 3 bases and J dropped 5; count of bases not matched to a gene: 11. The CDR3 consists of 15 residues.